Below, 23 T cell receptor beta chains from the same sample are listed, as sequenced in a study of beta chain features in type 1 diabetes. Reverse transcription of all isolated RNA meant that expressed TCRB transcripts were sequenced. The data were produced by immunoSEQ multiplex PCR, yet TCRdb's version contains in-frame clones alone and is incomplete. The sample shows around 240,000 clones, over 65% of them seen only once. The sequencing input was naive CD4+ T cells from blood. The receptors shown here come from a man younger than 40 in good health.

This chain links TRBV9 with TRBJ2-6; D remains ambiguous. The CDR3 has 16 amino acids. CDR1 and CDR2 (germline): SGDLS, YYNGEE. The V gene lost 1 base and the J gene lost 0 bases, with 8 bases spanning the gap. CDR3 nucleotides: TGTGCCAGCAGCGTAATCGCAGACTCTGGGGCCAACGTCCTGACTTTC. It translates to CASSVIADSGANVLTF.

The rearrangement joins TRBV7-2 to TRBJ2-1, with TRBD2 matching over 12 bases. The germline V gene has CDR1 SGHTA and CDR2 FQGNSA. This CDR3 has 16 amino acids. V lost 5 bases and J lost 5; bases outside the gene matches: 7. The CDR3 bases are TGTGCCAGCAGCCCCCGGCGACTAGCGGGGGACAATGAGCAGTTCTTC. Its protein product is CASSPRRLAGDNEQFF.

The chain couples TRBV28 to TRBJ2-1, with TRBD2 as a possible D gene (6 bases). Germline loops: CDR1 MDHEN, CDR2 SYDVKM. V was shortened by 3 bases and J by 0 bases, with 12 bases between the two germline ends. This CDR3 region has 16 residues. CDR3 region: CASSLHLASSYNEQFF. The CDR3, as DNA: TGTGCCAGCAGTTTGCATCTAGCGAGCTCCTACAATGAGCAGTTCTTC.

The CDR3 reads CASSLRGHTGELFF. CDR3 sequence (DNA): TGTGCCAGCAGCTTAAGGGGGCACACCGGGGAGCTGTTTTTT. The chain combines TRBV5-6 with TRBJ2-2, with 7 bases lining up with TRBD1. The germline CDR1 and CDR2 sequences are SGHDT and YYEEEE. There are 14 residues in the CDR3. V was pared by 2 bases and J by 3 bases, with 1 base of the junction left unmatched.

V is TRBV29-1 and J is TRBJ2-1; 10 nucleotides agree with TRBD2. The germline V gene encodes CDR1 SQVTM and CDR2 ANQGSEA. V lost 4 bases to trimming and J lost 4 bases; unmatched junction nucleotides: 13. This CDR3 is built from 17 residues. CDR3 nucleotide sequence: TGCAGCGTTGGCGGCAGGGAAAGGACTAGCGGATACAATGAGCAGTTCTTC. It is translated as CSVGGRERTSGYNEQFF.

The V gene is TRBV9, the J gene TRBJ1-1; a weak D match, TRBD1 (5 bases). With 0 bases removed from V and 9 bases from J, the gap between germline ends came to 12 bases. There are 13 residues in the CDR3. Germline V CDR1 and CDR2: SGDLS, YYNGEE. The CDR3 DNA follows: TGTGCCAGCAGCGTAGAATCAGGGTCTAAAGCTTTCTTT. Amino acids: CASSVESGSKAFF. Together with reference TRBV9 and TRBJ1-1, the CDR3 gives the full variable domain: DSGVTQTPKHLITATGQRVTLRCSPRSGDLSVYWYQQSLDQGLQFLIQYYNGEERAKGNILERFSAQQFPDLHSELNLSSLELGDSALYFCASSVESGSKAFFGQGTRLTVV.

J is TRBJ2-1 and V is TRBV7-9; D call uncertain. CDR1 is SEHNR and CDR2 is FQNEAQ in the germline V gene (reference sequence). The CDR3 spans 15 residues. Trimming shortened V by 1 base and J by 0 bases, and 7 bases separated the two germline ends. The CDR3 nucleotides are TGTGCCAGCAGCTTAGGGATGAGCTCCTACAATGAGCAGTTCTTC. Residues: CASSLGMSSYNEQFF.

This rearrangement joins TRBV23-1 to TRBJ2-6, with D possibly TRBD2 on 5 matching bases. TRBV23-1 has ORF status, its function being uncertain. The V and J ends lost 6 bases and 2 bases respectively, with 11 bases between them. The CDR3 contains 15 residues. The CDR3 sequence: CASRSGIAGANVLTF. The CDR3 bases are TGCGCCAGCAGATCGGGGATTGCTGGGGCCAACGTCCTGACTTTC.

The J gene is TRBJ1-2, the V gene TRBV15; 8 bases align to TRBD1. The length of the CDR3 is 14 residues. The germline V gene has CDR1 LNHNV and CDR2 YYDKDF (reference sequence). Trimming took 1 base from V and 5 from J; bases not matched to a gene: 3. CDR3 sequence: CATSRARTGYGYTF. DNA of the CDR3: TGTGCCACCAGCAGAGCCCGGACAGGGTATGGCTACACCTTC. Full variable domain (remainder filled in from reference TRBV15 and TRBJ1-2): DAMVIQNPRYQVTQFGKPVTLSCSQTLNHNVMYWYQQKSSQAPKLLFHYYDKDFNNEADTPDNFQSRRPNTSFCFLDIRSPGLGDTAMYLCATSRARTGYGYTFGSGTRLTVV.

The gene calls are TRBV20-1 and TRBJ2-5; D not certain. The germline gives CDR1 DFQATT, CDR2 SNEGSKA (reference sequence). The CDR3 extends over 11 amino acids. V was shortened by 6 bases and J by 10 bases, with 15 bases between the two germline ends. Here the CDR3 reads CSAHMQERQYF. CDR3 nucleotides: TGCAGTGCCCATATGCAGGAGCGCCAGTACTTC.

This chain links TRBV9 with TRBJ2-1; a weak D match, TRBD2 (6 bases). Trimming stripped 0 bases from V and 9 bases from J, with 7 bases between. The germline gives CDR1 SGDLS, CDR2 YYNGEE. This CDR3 contains 12 residues. The CDR3 region is CASSVEEGEQFF. Here the CDR3 DNA reads TGTGCCAGCAGCGTAGAGGAGGGTGAGCAGTTCTTC.

J is TRBJ2-5 and V is TRBV29-1, with 7 bases matching TRBD1. Germline CDR1 is SQVTM and CDR2 is ANQGSEA. V dropped 4 bases and J dropped 7; count of bases not matched to a gene: 12. The CDR3 consists of 14 residues. The CDR3 is CSVVITGVGTTQYF. CDR3 coding DNA: TGCAGCGTTGTAATAACAGGGGTGGGCACGACCCAGTACTTC.

Note on this clone: One end of the junction is discordant with germline, which a read error may explain. The rearrangement uses TRBV30 and TRBJ2-5; D is tentatively TRBD1 or TRBD2 (5 bases each). This CDR3 has 13 residues. Germline V lookup: CDR1 GTSNPN, CDR2 SVGIG (reference sequence). The CDR3 sequence: CAWSGDLREAQYF. The DNA of the CDR3 is TGTGCCTGGAGTGGGGACCTAAGAGAGGCCCAGTACTTC.

The rearrangement uses TRBV2 and TRBJ2-3, with 8 positions matching TRBD2. Germline V gene lookup returns CDR1 SNHLY and CDR2 FYNNEI. CDR3 length: 15 residues. The J segment lost 3 bases and the V segment lost 4 bases, leaving 6 bases of the junction unmatched. CDR3 nucleotide sequence: TGTGCCAGCAGTGCCGATGCGGGGGGAACAGATACGCAGTATTTT. Protein sequence: CASSADAGGTDTQYF. The whole variable domain, remainder taken from reference TRBV2 and TRBJ2-3, is EPEVTQTPSHQVTQMGQEVILRCVPISNHLYFYWYRQILGQKVEFLVSFYNNEISEKSEIFDDQFSVERPDGSNFTLKIRSTKLEDSAMYFCASSADAGGTDTQYFGPGTRLTVL.

This chain links TRBV10-3 with TRBJ2-3, with D unclear. V was clipped by 0 bases and J by 6 bases, with 10 bases between them. The CDR3 runs to 14 residues. Germline CDR1 and CDR2: ENHRY and SYGVKD. CDR3 sequence reads: CAISESKLRDTQYF. DNA for the CDR3: TGTGCCATCAGTGAGTCGAAGTTGAGGGATACGCAGTATTTT.

There are a few counts of this clone. The genes are TRBV29-1 and TRBJ2-7; 11 bases are a match to TRBD2. CDR1 and CDR2 (germline): SQVTM, ANQGSEA. CDR3 size: 15 residues. The J segment lost 0 bases and the V segment lost 1 base, leaving 2 bases of the junction unmatched. The CDR3 reads CSVEGLAGSSYEQYF. The CDR3 coding sequence is TGCAGCGTTGAAGGACTAGCGGGAAGCTCCTACGAGCAGTACTTC.

This clone was picked up a small number of times. Other DNA sequences from this sample encode an identical CDR3 as well. The chain links TRBV29-1 to TRBJ2-5, with D unclear. Germline V gene sequence: CDR1 SQVTM, CDR2 ANQGSEA. Trimming cost V 3 bases and J 1 base, with 6 bases left between them. This CDR3 spans 12 amino acids. CDR3 loop: CSVEGIQETQYF. Written as DNA, the CDR3 is TGCAGCGTTGAGGGCATCCAAGAGACCCAGTACTTC.

This clone came up a few times. Other DNA sequences in the same sample also yield this CDR3. V and J are TRBV25-1 and TRBJ2-7; no definite D call. The V end was cut by 4 bases, the J end by 3 bases, with 4 bases between. CDR3 size: 11 residues. CDR1 and CDR2 (germline): MGHDK, SYGVNS. The CDR3 region is CASSGGYEQYF. The CDR3 bases are TGTGCCAGCAGTGGCGGCTACGAGCAGTACTTC.

This clone occurred once. This chain joins TRBV28 and TRBJ2-3, with 7 bases identical to TRBD2. Germline V gene data show CDR1 as MDHEN and CDR2 as SYDVKM. The trim removed 8 bases at V and 5 bases at J, leaving 4 bases unmatched. The CDR3 runs to 12 residues. The CDR3 loop reads CASWGEGDTQYF. The CDR3 region has the DNA TGTGCCAGCTGGGGGGAGGGAGATACGCAGTATTTT.

CDR3 region: CASSFPDRKKGYTF. In DNA form, the CDR3 reads TGCGCCAGCAGCTTTCCAGACAGAAAGAAGGGCTACACCTTC. The J gene is TRBJ1-2, the V gene TRBV4-1, with D perhaps TRBD1 (5 bases). The CDR3 loop spans 14 amino acids. Trimming took off 5 bases at V and 8 bases at J, with 18 bases between the two ends. Per the germline V gene, CDR1 is MGHRA and CDR2 is YSYEKL.

Only a few counts were recorded for this clone. This chain links TRBV7-9 with TRBJ2-7; D call uncertain. Germline V gene lookup returns CDR1 SEHNR and CDR2 FQNEAQ (reference sequence). This CDR3 has 11 amino acids. V shed 4 bases and J shed 7 bases, with 8 bases lying between them. Here the CDR3 DNA reads TGTGCCAGCAGCTCTAGGTCGGAGCAGTACTTC. This encodes CASSSRSEQYF. The full variable domain, rest sourced from reference TRBV7-9 and TRBJ2-7, is DTGVSQNPRHKITKRGQNVTFRCDPISEHNRLYWYRQTLGQGPEFLTYFQNEAQLEKSRLLSDRFSAERPKGSFSTLEIQRTEQGDSAMYLCASSSRSEQYFGPGTRLTVT.

Note on this clone: The identical CDR3 is also encoded by other nucleotide sequences in the sample. V and J are TRBV7-9 and TRBJ2-7, with D uncertain. CDR3 length: 12 amino acids. CDR1 is SEHNR and CDR2 is FQNEAQ in the germline V gene (reference sequence). Trimming left V 5 bases short and J 0 bases short, with 5 bases between. The CDR3 loop is CASSPSSYEQYF. In DNA form, the CDR3 reads TGTGCCAGCAGCCCCTCCTCCTACGAGCAGTACTTC.

This clone was observed a handful of times. The J gene is TRBJ2-3, the V gene TRBV10-3, with 9 bases matching TRBD1. The CDR3 extends over 15 amino acids. V shed 6 bases, J shed 0 bases, and the junction held 4 bases outside the gene matches. Germline V CDR1 and CDR2: ENHRY, SYGVKD. DNA for the CDR3: TGTGCCATCAGCTTCGGACAGGGGAGCACAGATACGCAGTATTTT. Its protein product is CAISFGQGSTDTQYF.